Listed below are T cell receptor beta chains from one sample, sequenced in a study of shared clonotypes between healthy human individuals. Repertoires were generated with immunoSEQ multiplex PCR, while TCRdb's copy carries only in-frame clones and drops some. This repertoire shows over a million clones, about 96% found once; its top ten account for more than 0.9%. Material for sequencing was naive CD4+ T cells sorted from blood. These receptors were taken from a man aged 30 to 45 in good health. Both conserved end residues are part of each CDR3. The D gene is left open where the match is weak. Clone sizes are given selectively: once, few, many, or a class where the clone is expanded.

.	TRBV19	.	TRBJ2-5	CASSVGLRETQYF	TGTGCCAGTAGTGTCGGGCTGCGGGAGACCCAGTACTTC
TRBD1	TRBV10-3	.	TRBJ2-3	CASRQGAGSDTQYF	TGTGCCAGCCGACAGGGGGCAGGGTCAGATACGCAGTATTTT
TRBD2	TRBV5-1	once	TRBJ2-5	CASSLAATSGAQETQYF	TGCGCCAGCAGCTTGGCGGCGACTAGCGGGGCCCAAGAGACCCAGTACTTC
.	TRBV28	.	TRBJ1-3	CASNGQLPSGNTIYF	TGTGCCAGCAATGGACAGCTTCCCTCTGGAAACACCATATATTTT
TRBD1	TRBV5-6	.	TRBJ1-4	CASSFLGTAGPNEKLFF	TGTGCCAGCAGCTTTCTCGGGACAGCCGGACCCAATGAAAAACTGTTTTTT
.	TRBV4-2	.	TRBJ2-3	CASSRTSTDTQYF	TGTGCCAGCAGCCGGACGTCAACAGATACGCAGTATTTT
TRBD2	TRBV6-6	.	TRBJ2-7	CASQAGGIYEQYF	TGTGCCAGTCAAGCGGGAGGGATCTACGAGCAGTACTTC
TRBD1	TRBV4-2	.	TRBJ2-6	CASSQGDRAQLSGANVLTF	TGTGCCAGCAGCCAAGGTGACAGGGCCCAACTCTCTGGGGCCAACGTCCTGACTTTC
TRBD2	TRBV4-1	.	TRBJ2-4	CASSQGAGISLAKNIQYF	TGCGCCAGCAGCCAAGGAGCGGGAATTAGCCTAGCCAAAAACATTCAGTACTTC
.	TRBV11-2	.	TRBJ2-2	CASSLVAGNTGELFF	TGTGCCAGCAGTCTAGTGGCGGGAAACACCGGGGAGCTGTTTTTT
TRBD1	TRBV6-6	.	TRBJ2-5	CASSLDRVVETQYF	TGTGCCAGCAGTCTGGACAGGGTCGTAGAGACCCAGTACTTC
.	TRBV9	.	TRBJ1-3	CASSVDSGWSGNTIYF	TGTGCCAGCAGCGTAGATTCAGGCTGGTCTGGAAACACCATATATTTT
.	TRBV18	.	TRBJ1-1	CASSPELNTEAFF	TGTGCCAGCTCACCGGAGCTGAACACTGAAGCTTTCTTT
TRBD1	TRBV7-9	.	TRBJ1-5	CASSFGTGAGRSNQPQHF	TGTGCCAGCAGCTTCGGGACAGGGGCAGGTAGGAGCAATCAGCCCCAGCATTTT
TRBD2	TRBV29-1	once	TRBJ2-1	CSVEDQFAGGRDEQFF	TGCAGCGTTGAAGATCAATTTGCGGGAGGAAGGGATGAGCAGTTCTTC
.	TRBV4-3	.	TRBJ2-3	CASSQDRTADTQYF	TGCGCCAGCAGCCAAGATAGGACAGCAGATACGCAGTATTTT
TRBD1	TRBV28	once	TRBJ1-2	CASSRTDRVNYGYTF	TGTGCCAGCAGTCGGACAGACAGGGTTAACTATGGCTACACCTTC
.	TRBV27	.	TRBJ1-5	CASSRWGSNQPQHF	TGTGCCAGCAGTCGATGGGGGAGCAATCAGCCCCAGCATTTT
.	TRBV30	.	TRBJ2-7	CAWRQATGAYEQYF	TGTGCCTGGAGACAGGCTACGGGGGCCTACGAGCAGTACTTC